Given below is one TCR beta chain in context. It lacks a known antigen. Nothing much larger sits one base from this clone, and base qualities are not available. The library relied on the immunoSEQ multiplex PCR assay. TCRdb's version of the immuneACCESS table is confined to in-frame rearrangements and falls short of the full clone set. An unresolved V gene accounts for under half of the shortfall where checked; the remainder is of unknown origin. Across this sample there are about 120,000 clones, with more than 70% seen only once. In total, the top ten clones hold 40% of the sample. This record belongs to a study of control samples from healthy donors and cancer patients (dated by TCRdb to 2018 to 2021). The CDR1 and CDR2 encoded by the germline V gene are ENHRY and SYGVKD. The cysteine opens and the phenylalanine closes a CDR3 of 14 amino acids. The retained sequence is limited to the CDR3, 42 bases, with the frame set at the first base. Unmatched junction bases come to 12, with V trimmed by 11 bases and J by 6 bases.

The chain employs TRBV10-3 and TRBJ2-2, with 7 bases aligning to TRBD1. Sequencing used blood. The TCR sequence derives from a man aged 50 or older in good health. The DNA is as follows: TGTGCCGTAACCGACAGGGTTGACGCCGGGGAGCTGTTTTTT. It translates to CAVTDRVDAGELFF.